This T cell receptor (beta chain) was identified during a study of T-cell reconstitution after alpha-beta-depleted transplantation in children. Notes on the study in general: Newly made T cells mostly supplied T-cell counts and diversity one year after transplant. Certain patients had high TCRbeta diversity at day 60, and it came from recipient T cells and thymic progenitors that survived.

The CDR3 is 19 amino acids. Per the germline V gene, CDR1 is MNHNS and CDR2 is SASEGT. V shed 1 base and J shed 1 base, with 22 bases lying between them. A remark on this clonotype: What it recognizes is unknown.

Molecular barcoding with unique molecular identifiers was used for the TCRbeta library. TCRdb re-called the PCR reads through MiXCR, storing one row per CDR3 protein. The data show 150,000 to 250,000 distinct CDR3 sequences, around 5.9% seen once. V usage is TRBV6-1 and J usage is TRBJ2-5; D might be TRBD1 or TRBD2, each matching 6 bases. The receptor comes from a girl under three years old with combined immunodeficiency, due to receive a stem cell transplant. Sequences were derived from PBMCs, sampled before TCRalphabeta/CD19-depleted stem cell transplant. In DNA, the CDR3 is TGTGCCAGCAGTGAAGAGCTGAGGGGGGCCCATGGGCCCCAAGAGACCCAGTACTTC. It is translated as CASSEELRGAHGPQETQYF.